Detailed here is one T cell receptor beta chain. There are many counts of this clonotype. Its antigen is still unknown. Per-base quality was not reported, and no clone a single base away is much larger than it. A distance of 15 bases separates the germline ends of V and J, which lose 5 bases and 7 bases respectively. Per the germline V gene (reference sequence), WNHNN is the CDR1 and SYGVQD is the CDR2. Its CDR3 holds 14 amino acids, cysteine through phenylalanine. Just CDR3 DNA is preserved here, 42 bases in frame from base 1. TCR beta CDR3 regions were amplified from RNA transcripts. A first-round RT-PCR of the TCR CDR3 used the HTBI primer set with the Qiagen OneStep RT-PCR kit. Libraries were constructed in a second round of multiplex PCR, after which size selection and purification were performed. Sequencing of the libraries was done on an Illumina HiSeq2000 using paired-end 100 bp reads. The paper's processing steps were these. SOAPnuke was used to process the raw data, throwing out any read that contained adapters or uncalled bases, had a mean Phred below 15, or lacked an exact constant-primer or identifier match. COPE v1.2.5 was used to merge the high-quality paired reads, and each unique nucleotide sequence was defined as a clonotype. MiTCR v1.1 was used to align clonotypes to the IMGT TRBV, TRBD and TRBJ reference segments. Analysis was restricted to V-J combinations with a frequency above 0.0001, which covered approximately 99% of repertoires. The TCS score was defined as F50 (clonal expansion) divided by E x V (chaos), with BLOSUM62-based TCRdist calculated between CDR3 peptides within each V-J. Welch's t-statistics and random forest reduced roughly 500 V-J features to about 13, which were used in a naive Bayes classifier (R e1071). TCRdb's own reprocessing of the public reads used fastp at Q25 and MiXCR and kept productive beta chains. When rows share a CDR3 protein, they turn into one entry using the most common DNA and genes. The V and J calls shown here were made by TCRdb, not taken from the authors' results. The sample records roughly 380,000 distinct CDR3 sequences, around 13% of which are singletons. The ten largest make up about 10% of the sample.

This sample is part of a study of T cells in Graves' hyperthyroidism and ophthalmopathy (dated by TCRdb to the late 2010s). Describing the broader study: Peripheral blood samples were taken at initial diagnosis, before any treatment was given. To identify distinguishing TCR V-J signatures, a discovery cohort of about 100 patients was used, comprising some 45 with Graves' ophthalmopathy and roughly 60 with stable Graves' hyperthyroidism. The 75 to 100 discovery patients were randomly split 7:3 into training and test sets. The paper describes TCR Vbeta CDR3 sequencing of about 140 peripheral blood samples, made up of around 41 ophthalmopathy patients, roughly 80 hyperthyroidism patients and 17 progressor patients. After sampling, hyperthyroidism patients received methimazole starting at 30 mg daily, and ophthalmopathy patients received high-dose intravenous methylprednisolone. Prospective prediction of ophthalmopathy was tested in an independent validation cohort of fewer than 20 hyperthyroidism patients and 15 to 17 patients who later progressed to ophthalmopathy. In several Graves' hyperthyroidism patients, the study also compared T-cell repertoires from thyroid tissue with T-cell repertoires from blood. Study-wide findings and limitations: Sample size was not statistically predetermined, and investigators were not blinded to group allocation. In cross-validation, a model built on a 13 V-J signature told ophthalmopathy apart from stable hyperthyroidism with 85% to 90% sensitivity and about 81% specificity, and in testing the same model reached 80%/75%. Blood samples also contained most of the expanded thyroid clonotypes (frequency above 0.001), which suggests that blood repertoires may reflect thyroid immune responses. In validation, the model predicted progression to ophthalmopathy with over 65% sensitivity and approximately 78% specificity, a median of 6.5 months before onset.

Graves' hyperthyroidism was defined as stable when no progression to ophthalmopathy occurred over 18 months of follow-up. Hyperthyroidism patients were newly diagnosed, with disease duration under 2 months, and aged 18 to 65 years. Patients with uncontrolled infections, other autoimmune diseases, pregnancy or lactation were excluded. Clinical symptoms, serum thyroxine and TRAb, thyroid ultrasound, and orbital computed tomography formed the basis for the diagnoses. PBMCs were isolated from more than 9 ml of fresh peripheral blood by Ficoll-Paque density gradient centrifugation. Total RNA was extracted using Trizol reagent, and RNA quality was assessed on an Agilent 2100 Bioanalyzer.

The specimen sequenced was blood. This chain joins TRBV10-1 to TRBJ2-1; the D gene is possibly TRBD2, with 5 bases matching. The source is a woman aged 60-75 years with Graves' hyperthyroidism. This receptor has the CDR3 CASSSGRFPNEQFF. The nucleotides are TGCGCCAGCAGTTCGGGAAGATTTCCAAATGAGCAGTTCTTC.